A single sample gave rise to the 21 T cell receptor beta chains below, sequenced in a study of T cells in localized non-small cell lung cancer. Using immunoSEQ multiplex PCR, the repertoire was profiled, and TCRdb retains in-frame clones only, with some absent. The data hold around 10,000 clones, with about 80% observed a single time. Specimen: peripheral blood, collected before any cancer treatment. The receptors come from a male donor aged 60 or older with stage I lung adenocarcinoma.

The chain couples TRBV9 to TRBJ1-1; D might be TRBD1 (6 bases). V lost 1 base, J lost 6 bases, and 13 bases lay in between. This CDR3 contains 14 residues. From germline, CDR1 is SGDLS and CDR2 YYNGEE. The DNA for the CDR3 is TGTGCCAGCAGCGTATTGGAACAGGGCCCTGAAGCTTTCTTT. It codes for CASSVLEQGPEAFF.

This clone was seen a handful of times. V and J are TRBV29-1 and TRBJ2-3, with TRBD2 identical over 10 bases. Germline CDR1 SQVTM, CDR2 ANQGSEA. The CDR3 is made up of 14 amino acids. V was pared by 2 bases and J by 7 bases, with 6 bases of the junction left unmatched. CDR3 bases: TGCAGCGTTGAATTAGCGGGGGGTTTTAATACGCAGTATTTT. This sequence encodes CSVELAGGFNTQYF.

The rearrangement links TRBV2 to TRBJ2-3; TRBD2 might be the D (6 bases). Germline assignment: CDR1 SNHLY and CDR2 FYNNEI. The CDR3 runs to 13 residues. Trimming took off 7 bases at V and 4 bases at J, with 12 bases between the two ends. CDR3 sequence: CASTSSVADTQYF. The CDR3 coding sequence is TGTGCCAGCACCTCTAGCGTGGCAGATACGCAGTATTTT.

This clone was seen a handful of times. The chain combines TRBV18 with TRBJ1-5; 8 positions match TRBD1. The trim removed 6 bases at V and 3 bases at J, leaving 1 base unmatched. Germline values: CDR1 KGHSH, CDR2 LQKENI. The CDR3 covers 13 residues. CDR3 region: CASSGQDNQPQHF. The CDR3 coding sequence is TGTGCCAGCTCGGGACAGGACAATCAGCCCCAGCATTTT.

The V and J genes are TRBV2 and TRBJ2-1; D not resolved. This CDR3 comprises 17 residues. Trimming pared 0 bases from V and 3 bases from J, leaving 15 bases between. The germline V gene has CDR1 SNHLY and CDR2 FYNNEI. The CDR3 nucleotides are TGTGCCAGCAGTGAAGCCCACGTCGGCACGTACTACAATGAGCAGTTCTTC. Translated: CASSEAHVGTYYNEQFF.

The chain combines TRBV25-1 with TRBJ2-1, with TRBD2 as a possible D gene (6 bases). Germline V lookup: CDR1 MGHDK, CDR2 SYGVNS. This CDR3 spans 14 amino acids. The V end lost 2 bases, the J end lost 2 bases, and 7 bases lay between the germline ends. This CDR3 reads CASSEPGAYNEQFF. As DNA, the CDR3 is TGTGCCAGCAGTGAACCGGGGGCCTACAATGAGCAGTTCTTC.

This clone was found once. The rearrangement joins TRBV25-1 to TRBJ2-7, with D tentatively TRBD1 (6 bases). Germline-derived CDR1 and CDR2 are MGHDK and SYGVNS. Trimming shortened V by 3 bases and J by 7 bases, and 19 bases separated the two germline ends. The CDR3 runs 15 residues. CDR3 bases: TGTGCCAGCAGTGAGTTATCCGGGACATCACGAGAGCAGTACTTC. Translating gives CASSELSGTSREQYF.

This clone was found once. This rearrangement joins TRBV15 to TRBJ2-3; D remains ambiguous. Trimming cost V 0 bases and J 10 bases, with 8 bases left between them. Germline values: CDR1 LNHNV, CDR2 YYDKDF (reference sequence). The CDR3 is 12 amino acids. Here the CDR3 reads CATSRDGRAQYF. Written as DNA, the CDR3 is TGTGCCACCAGCAGAGATGGTAGGGCGCAGTATTTT.

This clone was recorded a few times. The chain employs TRBV6-6 and TRBJ2-5; possibly TRBD1 for D (8 bases). Trimming took 6 bases from V and 5 from J, leaving 19 bases between them. The CDR3 spans 15 residues. Per the germline V gene, CDR1 is MNHNY and CDR2 is SVGAGI (reference sequence). CDR3 loop: CASSPGQGGSETQYF. The CDR3 DNA follows: TGTGCCAGCAGCCCAGGACAGGGAGGGTCGGAGACCCAGTACTTC.

The gene calls are TRBV5-1 and TRBJ2-3; maybe TRBD2 (6 bases). Germline values: CDR1 SGHRS, CDR2 YFSETQ. The CDR3 is 14 residues long. Between the trimmed V and J ends, which lost 3 bases and 0 bases, there was a span of 8 bases. The CDR3 nucleotides are TGCGCCAGCAGCTGGGGGGTCAGCACAGATACGCAGTATTTT. It specifies CASSWGVSTDTQYF.

This clone has more than one count but fewer than ten. The chain combines TRBV10-3 with TRBJ2-7; 8 nucleotides match TRBD1. J gave up 1 base and V 4 bases, and 0 bases lay outside the gene matches. The length of the CDR3 is 13 residues. The germline CDR1 and CDR2 sequences are ENHRY and SYGVKD. CDR3 sequence reads: CAISGQGSYEQYF. CDR3 nucleotide sequence: TGTGCCATCAGTGGACAGGGGTCCTACGAGCAGTACTTC.

The CDR3 loop is CASSLGLLQETQYF. The CDR3 coding sequence is TGCGCCAGCAGCTTGGGTCTCCTCCAAGAGACCCAGTACTTC. The chain has TRBV5-1 and TRBJ2-5, with D hard to call. CDR1 and CDR2 from the germline V gene are SGHRS and YFSETQ. Trimming stripped 0 bases from V and 1 base from J, with 7 bases between. The CDR3 contains 14 residues.

This sequence joins TRBV5-4 and TRBJ2-2, with unresolved D. This CDR3 is 16 amino acids long. Trimming took off 4 bases at V and 0 bases at J, with 13 bases between the two ends. The germline V gene has CDR1 SGHNT and CDR2 YYREEE (reference sequence). CDR3: CASSPIPSANTGELFF. DNA of the CDR3: TGTGCCAGCAGCCCCATACCCTCCGCGAACACCGGGGAGCTGTTTTTT.

V and J are TRBV27 and TRBJ2-5; D is possibly TRBD1 or TRBD2 (5 bases each). The end of the DNA is better explained by TRBJ2-7, so the J call may be wrong. This CDR3 contains 15 residues. Looked up from germline, CDR1 is MNHEY and CDR2 is SMNVEV (reference sequence). CDR3 nucleotide sequence: TGTGCCAGCAGTTTTGCCGGGGCCCACTCCTACGAGCAGTACTTC. This gives the protein CASSFAGAHSYEQYF.

The chain recombines TRBV5-1 with TRBJ1-1, with D possibly matching TRBD1 (5 bases). The germline gives CDR1 SGHRS, CDR2 YFSETQ. With 0 bases removed from V and 7 bases from J, the gap between germline ends came to 16 bases. The CDR3 has 15 residues. The CDR3 DNA reads as TGCGCCAGCAGCTTGGGTGGGGCAGGAAGGGGTGAAGCTTTCTTT. Its translation: CASSLGGAGRGEAFF.

This rearrangement joins TRBV5-6 to TRBJ2-3; D gene uncertain. The CDR3 runs to 15 residues. Germline CDR1 SGHDT, CDR2 YYEEEE. V lost 1 base to trimming and J lost 1 base, with 10 bases between them. The CDR3 nucleotides read TGTGCCAGCAGCTTGTCGGTTTATGGCACAGATACGCAGTATTTT. This codes for CASSLSVYGTDTQYF.

This chain connects TRBV16 to TRBJ2-3; tentative D call: TRBD1 (6 bases). Trimming took off 2 bases at V and 6 bases at J, with 15 bases between the two ends. CDR1 KGHSY and CDR2 FQNENV come from the germline V gene. This CDR3 comprises 15 residues. CDR3 nucleotide sequence: TGTGCCAGCAGCCAAGCCCCCACAGGGATGGATACGCAGTATTTT. It yields the protein CASSQAPTGMDTQYF.

The sample holds one count of this clone. This chain connects TRBV28 to TRBJ2-7; D might be TRBD1 (5 bases). Per germline, CDR1 MDHEN and CDR2 SYDVKM. Trimming removed 7 bases from V and 4 bases from J, with 8 bases in between. The CDR3 has 11 amino acids. CDR3 bases: TGTGCCAGCAACCACAGGTACGAGCAGTACTTC. Translated: CASNHRYEQYF.

This clone was detected a few times. CDR3 sequence: CASSFLNRGNTGELFF. The CDR3 DNA is TGTGCCAGCAGCTTTTTAAACAGGGGAAACACCGGGGAGCTGTTTTTT. The genes are TRBV5-4 and TRBJ2-2, with 7 bases identical to TRBD1. With V trimmed by 2 bases and J by 2 bases, 6 bases remained unmatched. Germline assignment: CDR1 SGHNT and CDR2 YYREEE (reference sequence). CDR3 length equals 16 residues.

V gene TRBV6-6 combines with J gene TRBJ2-1; no reliable D call. Germline V gene sequence: CDR1 MNHNY, CDR2 SVGAGI (reference sequence). V lost 10 bases to trimming and J lost 2 bases, with 21 bases between them. The CDR3 is 16 residues long. As DNA, the CDR3 is TGTGCCACAGCAGCTGGCCGCGGTGGTACCTACAATGAGCAGTTCTTC. Its protein product is CATAAGRGGTYNEQFF.

The chain couples TRBV10-3 to TRBJ1-6; D not resolved. Trimming stripped 4 bases from V and 9 bases from J, with 16 bases between. This CDR3 region has 15 residues. The V gene's germline CDR1 is ENHRY and CDR2 SYGVKD. CDR3 nucleotides: TGTGCCATCAGTGTTTTACAGTCCGGCGGTTCACCCCTCCACTTT. Translated, it gives CAISVLQSGGSPLHF.